A single sample is the source of the 25 T cell receptor beta chains below, sequenced in a study of blood T cell repertoires in COVID-19. The data were produced by immunoSEQ multiplex PCR, yet TCRdb's version contains in-frame clones alone and is incomplete. The table includes some 50,000 clones, around 80% detected once. Sequenced: peripheral blood. The receptors here all came from a woman older than 75 with acute or convalescent COVID-19.

The chain combines TRBV10-2 with TRBJ1-6; 8 bases map to TRBD1. The CDR3 has 14 residues. The V and J ends lost 8 bases and 6 bases, in that order; junction bases with no gene match: 6. CDR1 WSHSY and CDR2 SAAADI come from the germline V gene. CDR3 protein: CASSIQGGNSPLHF. CDR3 coding DNA: TGCGCCAGCTCGATACAGGGGGGTAATTCACCCCTCCACTTT.

The rearrangement uses TRBV19 and TRBJ1-1; D is unclear. V was shortened by 0 bases and J by 4 bases, with 12 bases between the two germline ends. This CDR3 contains 15 residues. Germline V CDR1 and CDR2: LNHDA, SQIVND (reference sequence). Written as DNA, the CDR3 is TGTGCCAGTAGTATAGATCGCGGGGTCCGCACTGAAGCTTTCTTT. Amino acids: CASSIDRGVRTEAFF.

This sequence joins TRBV9 and TRBJ1-3; D is uncertain. Trimming shortened V by 4 bases and J by 0 bases, and 11 bases separated the two germline ends. This CDR3 spans 15 amino acids. Germline V gene lookup returns CDR1 SGDLS and CDR2 YYNGEE. CDR3 DNA sequence: TGTGCCAGCAGCCCGCACTGGAGCTCTGGAAACACCATATATTTT. Translating gives CASSPHWSSGNTIYF. Using reference TRBV9 and TRBJ1-3 for the parts outside the CDR3, the full variable domain is DSGVTQTPKHLITATGQRVTLRCSPRSGDLSVYWYQQSLDQGLQFLIQYYNGEERAKGNILERFSAQQFPDLHSELNLSSLELGDSALYFCASSPHWSSGNTIYFGEGSWLTVV.

This clone was seen once. This rearrangement joins TRBV3-1 (or the pseudogene TRBV3-2) to TRBJ2-1; 7 bases map to TRBD1. CDR3 length: 18 residues. V lost 5 bases to trimming and J lost 0 bases; unmatched junction nucleotides: 13. Germline CDR1 is LGHDT and CDR2 is YNNKEL (reference sequence). CDR3 loop: CASSSQMAGGSSYNEQFF. The CDR3 nucleotides are TGTGCCAGCAGCTCTCAGATGGCAGGGGGTAGCTCCTACAATGAGCAGTTCTTC.

This clone was seen only once. This chain links TRBV6-5 with TRBJ2-7; no clear D gene. The CDR3 covers 13 residues. V was cut by 6 bases and J by 6 bases, with 15 bases left in between. From germline, CDR1 is MNHEY and CDR2 SVGAGI. The CDR3: CASRTGLSGEQYF. Written as DNA, the CDR3 is TGTGCCAGCAGGACCGGCCTATCGGGCGAGCAGTACTTC.

The chain employs TRBV14 and TRBJ2-7; D perhaps matches TRBD2 (6 bases). This CDR3 has 15 amino acids. The V and J ends lost 0 bases and 4 bases respectively, with 13 bases between them. Germline-derived CDR1 and CDR2 are SGHDN and FVKESK. CDR3 bases: TGTGCCAGCAGCCAAGAATGGGGACTGGCGTACGAGCAGTACTTC. It specifies CASSQEWGLAYEQYF.

The rearrangement uses TRBV10-3 and TRBJ2-3; 8 bases align to TRBD2. V lost 2 bases and J lost 9; bases outside the gene matches: 4. From germline, CDR1 is ENHRY and CDR2 SYGVKD. The CDR3 spans 13 residues. The CDR3 DNA reads as TGTGCCATCAGTGAGCGGGAGGGCGCAACGCAGTATTTT. Amino acids: CAISEREGATQYF.

The rearrangement uses TRBV28 and TRBJ2-2; 7 bases agree with TRBD2. Per the germline V gene, CDR1 is MDHEN and CDR2 is SYDVKM. After removal of 2 bases from V and 13 bases from J, the junction contained 10 bases not matched to a gene. This CDR3 spans 14 amino acids. Here the CDR3 DNA reads TGTGCCAGCAGTTTAGTCGTAGGGCCGGGAGGGCTGTTTTTT. Translating it yields CASSLVVGPGGLFF.

This rearrangement joins TRBV9 to TRBJ2-2, with D maybe TRBD2 (6 bases). CDR1 and CDR2 from the germline V gene are SGDLS and YYNGEE. This CDR3 comprises 18 residues. V was shortened by 0 bases and J by 6 bases, with 21 bases between the two germline ends. As DNA, the CDR3 is TGTGCCAGCAGCGTAGCTACGGTTATTGCGGGGTTCGCCGGGGAGCTGTTTTTT. Amino acid sequence: CASSVATVIAGFAGELFF.

The chain employs TRBV5-1 and TRBJ2-7; D is ambiguous. V lost 0 bases, J lost 2 bases, and 9 bases lay in between. Germline CDR1 and CDR2: SGHRS and YFSETQ. This CDR3 contains 14 residues. CDR3 amino acids: CASSLDQATYEQYF. CDR3 in DNA: TGCGCCAGCAGCTTGGACCAGGCCACCTACGAGCAGTACTTC.

This clone was observed once. The V gene is TRBV13, the J gene TRBJ1-5; 10 bases fit TRBD1. CDR3 length equals 16 residues. Looked up from germline, CDR1 is PRHDT and CDR2 is FYEKMQ (reference sequence). V trimming: 0 bases; J trimming: 2 bases; junction bases outside the gene matches: 1. CDR3 loop: CASSLGGTGGNQPQHF. In DNA, the CDR3 is TGTGCCAGCAGCTTAGGTGGGACAGGGGGCAATCAGCCCCAGCATTTT.

The chain is built from TRBV25-1 and TRBJ2-1, with D possibly TRBD2 on 6 matching bases. V dropped 0 bases and J dropped 4 bases, with 13 bases sitting between them. CDR1 is MGHDK and CDR2 is SYGVNS in the germline V gene. The length of the CDR3 is 16 residues. The CDR3 nucleotides read TGTGCCAGCAGTGAATATTCTGGGGCGGGGTACAATGAGCAGTTCTTC. It is translated as CASSEYSGAGYNEQFF.

V is TRBV27 and J is TRBJ2-7, with a tentative D call TRBD2 (7 bases). The CDR3 length is 15 residues. V lost 2 bases, J lost 0 bases, and 11 bases lay in between. Germline assignment: CDR1 MNHEY and CDR2 SMNVEV (reference sequence). The CDR3 DNA sequence: TGTGCCAGCAGTTTACGCGGGGGCCCCTCCTACGAGCAGTACTTC. This gives the protein CASSLRGGPSYEQYF.

As DNA, the CDR3 is TGTGCCAGCAGCTTATTAAGGCGTACAGGGGAAGCTTTCTTT. Translation gives CASSLLRRTGEAFF. The chain employs TRBV7-8 and TRBJ1-1; tentatively, D is TRBD1 (6 bases). Germline V lookup: CDR1 SGHVS, CDR2 FQNEAQ. With 2 bases removed from V and 8 bases from J, the gap between germline ends came to 15 bases. This CDR3 region has 14 residues. The entire variable domain, with the rest obtained from reference TRBV7-8 and TRBJ1-1, is as follows: GAGVSQSPRYKVAKRGQDVALRCDPISGHVSLFWYQQALGQGPEFLTYFQNEAQLDKSGLPSDRFFAERPEGSVSTLKIQRTQQEDSAVYLCASSLLRRTGEAFFGQGTRLTVV.

This chain links TRBV2 with TRBJ2-3, with 9 positions matching TRBD1. The CDR3 runs 14 residues. Germline values: CDR1 SNHLY, CDR2 FYNNEI. V lost 6 bases and J lost 1; bases outside the gene matches: 2. The CDR3 nucleotides read TGTGCCAGCAGCCGGGACAGGGGCACAGATACGCAGTATTTT. Translating it yields CASSRDRGTDTQYF.

This chain joins TRBV28 and TRBJ1-2; D might be TRBD1 (5 bases). This CDR3 is built from 13 residues. Germline CDR1 reads MDHEN; CDR2 reads SYDVKM. The ends were cut back, 2 bases at V and 2 bases at J, with 6 bases in the middle. CDR3 in amino acids: CASSLGANYGYTF. The CDR3 DNA is TGTGCCAGCAGTTTAGGGGCCAACTATGGCTACACCTTC.

V usage is TRBV4-2 and J usage is TRBJ2-1, with 10 bases aligning to TRBD1. The CDR3 contains 16 residues. The V and J ends lost 7 bases and 4 bases, in that order; junction bases with no gene match: 10. CDR1 is LGHNA and CDR2 is YNFKEQ in the germline V gene. The CDR3, as DNA: TGTGCCAGCAACCCTTATACGGGACAGGGGTACAATGAGCAGTTCTTC. This translates into CASNPYTGQGYNEQFF.

The V call is TRBV6-5, the J call TRBJ1-6; D not certain. Germline V lookup: CDR1 MNHEY, CDR2 SVGAGI. With 7 bases removed from V and 13 bases from J, the gap between germline ends came to 17 bases. The CDR3 runs to 13 residues. The CDR3 loop reads CASKTMTGRPLHF. The CDR3 DNA is TGTGCCAGCAAAACAATGACCGGGAGGCCCCTCCACTTT.

The chain joins TRBV4-1 to TRBJ1-2; weak D call: TRBD1 (6 bases). Germline assignment: CDR1 MGHRA and CDR2 YSYEKL. Between the trimmed V and J ends, which lost 3 bases and 8 bases, there was a span of 16 bases. The length of the CDR3 is 14 residues. As DNA, the CDR3 is TGCGCCAGCAGCCAGGACACAGGGATCGTAGGCTACACCTTC. Its translation is CASSQDTGIVGYTF.

A single count supports this clone. The CDR3 bases are TGTGCCAGCAGCACAGGGTTTATCTACGAGCAGTACTTC. This sequence encodes CASSTGFIYEQYF. The chain is built from TRBV27 and TRBJ2-7, with D maybe TRBD1 (6 bases). The length of the CDR3 is 13 residues. V was trimmed by 6 bases and J by 3 bases, leaving 12 bases between them. Germline V CDR1 and CDR2: MNHEY, SMNVEV (reference sequence).

The chain recombines TRBV6-5 with TRBJ1-2; TRBD1 aligns across 8 bases. The germline V gene has CDR1 MNHEY and CDR2 SVGAGI. This CDR3 has 13 residues. J was trimmed by 8 bases and V by 10 bases; bases with no gene match: 12. This chain's CDR3 is CATVDRAKGGYTF. The CDR3 nucleotides are TGTGCCACTGTGGACAGGGCCAAAGGGGGCTACACCTTC.

The chain couples TRBV7-9 to TRBJ1-2, with D possibly being TRBD1 (6 bases). Trimming left V 2 bases short and J 6 bases short, with 10 bases between. Germline V CDR1 and CDR2: SEHNR, FQNEAQ (reference sequence). This CDR3 contains 13 residues. The CDR3 reads CASSLRTANGYTF. The CDR3 DNA follows: TGTGCCAGCAGCTTAAGGACAGCCAATGGCTACACCTTC.

V is TRBV28 and J is TRBJ1-1, with TRBD1 matching 8 bases. Trimming cost V 6 bases and J 6 bases; bases outside gene matches: 15. The CDR3 contains 16 residues. Germline lookup yields CDR1 MDHEN and CDR2 SYDVKM. This chain's CDR3 is CASRPHSGTGFAEAFF. The CDR3 DNA follows: TGTGCCAGCAGACCTCACTCCGGGACAGGTTTTGCTGAAGCTTTCTTT.

The chain couples TRBV11-2 to TRBJ2-1; TRBD2 matches 7 bases. The junction had 8 bases not matched to a gene; V was cut back by 0 bases and J by 12 bases. Per the germline V gene, CDR1 is SGHAT and CDR2 is FQNNGV. The CDR3 totals 14 residues. CDR3 region: CASSLDGTTGVQFF. Written as DNA, the CDR3 is TGTGCCAGCAGCTTAGACGGGACTACTGGCGTGCAGTTCTTC.

The J gene is TRBJ1-3, the V gene TRBV2, with 8 bases matching TRBD1. Germline V gene lookup returns CDR1 SNHLY and CDR2 FYNNEI. The CDR3 loop spans 18 amino acids. Trimming cost V 6 bases and J 1 base; bases outside gene matches: 14. CDR3 protein: CASRNLRDRSLSGNTIYF. DNA of the CDR3: TGTGCCAGCAGGAACCTCCGGGACAGGTCCCTTTCTGGAAACACCATATATTTT.